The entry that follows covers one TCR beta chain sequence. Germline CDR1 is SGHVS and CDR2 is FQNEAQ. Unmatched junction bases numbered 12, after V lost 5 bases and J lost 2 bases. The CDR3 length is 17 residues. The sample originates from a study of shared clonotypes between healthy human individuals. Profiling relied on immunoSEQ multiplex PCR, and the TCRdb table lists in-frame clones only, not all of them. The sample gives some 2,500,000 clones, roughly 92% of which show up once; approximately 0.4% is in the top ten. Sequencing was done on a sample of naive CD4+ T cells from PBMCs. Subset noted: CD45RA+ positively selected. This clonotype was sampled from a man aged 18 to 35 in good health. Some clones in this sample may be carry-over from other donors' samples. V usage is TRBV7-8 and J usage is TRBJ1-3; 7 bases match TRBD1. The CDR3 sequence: CASSARPDRAPGNTIYF. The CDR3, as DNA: TGTGCCAGCAGCGCGAGGCCCGACAGGGCCCCTGGAAACACCATATATTTT.